Listed below are T cell receptor beta chains from one sample, sequenced in a study of OX40 agonist ivuxolimab in advanced cancers. Libraries were prepared by immunoSEQ multiplex PCR; TCRdb keeps only in-frame clonotypes and omits some of them. The sample holds about 43,000 clones, approximately 86% seen once. The specimen comprised CD4+ or CD8+ T cells sorted from blood, sampled in a trial of the OX40 agonist ivuxolimab. These receptors were obtained from an adult with an advanced solid tumor such as melanoma, head and neck, liver or kidney cancer. Both conserved end residues are part of each CDR3. A D gene is named only where the DNA matches it firmly. Rows give clone size only sometimes, using once, few, many, or a class for an expanded clone.

size: -; D: TRBD2; length: 17; V: TRBV11-3; J: TRBJ2-1; CDR3: CASSPGPGLADSGEQFF; DNA: TGTGCCAGCAGCCCAGGGCCGGGACTAGCGGACTCAGGGGAGCAGTTCTTC
size: -; D: -; length: 15; V: TRBV6-5; J: TRBJ1-1; CDR3: CASNPLGGLDTEAFF; DNA: TGTGCCAGCAACCCTCTCGGGGGGCTCGACACTGAAGCTTTCTTT
size: -; D: -; length: 14; V: TRBV7-2; J: TRBJ1-5; CDR3: CASSLGGGNQPQHF; DNA: TGTGCCAGCAGCTTAGGGGGCGGCAATCAGCCCCAGCATTTT
size: -; D: TRBD2; length: 13; V: TRBV19; J: TRBJ2-7; CDR3: CATTSGHSYEQYF; DNA: TGTGCCACCACTAGCGGTCACTCCTACGAGCAGTACTTC
size: -; D: -; length: 13; V: TRBV19; J: TRBJ1-2; CDR3: CASSIVAGYGYTF; DNA: TGTGCCAGTAGTATAGTGGCAGGCTATGGCTACACCTTC
size: -; D: TRBD1; length: 14; V: TRBV5-4; J: TRBJ1-5; CDR3: CASSFGQGASAQHF; DNA: TGTGCCAGCAGCTTCGGGCAGGGGGCTTCGGCCCAGCATTTT
size: -; D: TRBD2; length: 14; V: TRBV15; J: TRBJ2-5; CDR3: CATSGLATPRTQYF; DNA: TGTGCCACCTCGGGACTAGCGACTCCGCGGACCCAGTACTTC
size: medium-sized; D: TRBD1; length: 14; V: TRBV18; J: TRBJ1-1; CDR3: CASSPEGAGTEAFF; DNA: TGTGCCAGCTCACCGGAGGGGGCGGGTACTGAAGCTTTCTTT
size: -; D: TRBD2; length: 15; V: TRBV5-4; J: TRBJ2-7; CDR3: CASSPWGGSSYEQYF; DNA: TGTGCCAGCAGCCCCTGGGGCGGGAGCTCCTACGAGCAGTACTTC
size: -; D: -; length: 14; V: TRBV29-1; J: TRBJ1-3; CDR3: CSVSELGSGNTIYF; DNA: TGCAGCGTTAGCGAACTGGGCTCTGGAAACACCATATATTTT
size: -; D: -; length: 14; V: TRBV4-3; J: TRBJ2-7; CDR3: CASSQDRDFYEQYF; DNA: TGCGCCAGCAGCCAAGATAGAGATTTCTACGAGCAGTACTTC
size: -; D: -; length: 12; V: TRBV9; J: TRBJ2-1; CDR3: CASSVVGGEQFF; DNA: TGTGCCAGCAGCGTAGTGGGGGGTGAGCAGTTCTTC
size: once; D: -; length: 17; V: TRBV13; J: TRBJ1-4; CDR3: CASSLSLTGATNEKLFF; DNA: TGTGCCAGCAGCTTAAGTTTGACAGGTGCAACTAATGAAAAACTGTTTTTT
size: -; D: TRBD1; length: 15; V: TRBV13; J: TRBJ2-4; CDR3: CASSPTGTGNNIQYF; DNA: TGTGCCAGCAGCCCAACCGGGACAGGGAACAACATTCAGTACTTC
size: -; D: TRBD1; length: 15; V: TRBV6-5; J: TRBJ1-2; CDR3: CASRTDRDGYYGYTF; DNA: TGTGCCAGCAGAACTGACAGGGACGGCTACTATGGCTACACCTTC
size: -; D: TRBD1; length: 12; V: TRBV7-8; J: TRBJ2-7; CDR3: CASSTGTVEQYF; DNA: TGTGCCAGCAGCACTGGGACAGTAGAGCAGTACTTC
size: -; D: -; length: 14; V: TRBV7-8; J: TRBJ2-7; CDR3: CASSPSGSSHEQYF; DNA: TGTGCCAGCAGCCCTTCGGGCAGTTCACACGAGCAGTACTTC
size: once; D: -; length: 12; V: TRBV10-3; J: TRBJ2-3; CDR3: CAISDPKDTQYF; DNA: TGTGCCATCAGTGACCCCAAAGATACGCAGTATTTT
size: -; D: TRBD2; length: 16; V: TRBV27; J: TRBJ2-1; CDR3: CASMGGNGPGGNEQFF; DNA: TGTGCCAGCATGGGGGGGAACGGACCTGGCGGCAATGAGCAGTTCTTC
size: -; D: -; length: 14; V: TRBV6-5; J: TRBJ2-7; CDR3: CASSFLTTSYEQYF; DNA: TGTGCCAGCAGTTTTTTGACTACATCCTACGAGCAGTACTTC
size: -; D: TRBD2; length: 15; V: TRBV6-5; J: TRBJ2-1; CDR3: CASSYDLAGYNEQFF; DNA: TGTGCCAGCAGTTACGATCTAGCGGGGTACAATGAGCAGTTCTTC
size: once; D: -; length: 14; V: TRBV4-1; J: TRBJ2-3; CDR3: CASSYTGAYDTQYF; DNA: TGCGCCAGCAGTTACACCGGGGCTTACGATACGCAGTATTTT
size: -; D: -; length: 15; V: TRBV5-1; J: TRBJ1-5; CDR3: CASSLAGGVNQPQHF; DNA: TGCGCCAGCAGCTTGGCCGGGGGGGTCAATCAGCCCCAGCATTTT
size: once; D: -; length: 15; V: TRBV11-2; J: TRBJ1-1; CDR3: CASSLAGWGNTEAFF; DNA: TGTGCCAGCAGCTTAGCAGGGTGGGGGAACACTGAAGCTTTCTTT
size: -; D: -; length: 12; V: TRBV7-9; J: TRBJ2-1; CDR3: CASSLGGQWQFF; DNA: TGTGCCAGCAGCTTAGGGGGCCAATGGCAGTTCTTC
size: -; D: TRBD2; length: 16; V: TRBV27; J: TRBJ2-3; CDR3: CASGTSGGGATDTQYF; DNA: TGTGCCAGTGGGACTAGCGGGGGGGGAGCCACAGATACGCAGTATTTT
size: -; D: TRBD2; length: 15; V: TRBV19; J: TRBJ2-3; CDR3: CASSAASGGTDTQYF; DNA: TGTGCCAGTAGTGCCGCTAGCGGGGGCACAGATACGCAGTATTTT
size: -; D: -; length: 14; V: TRBV27; J: TRBJ1-5; CDR3: CASSLLQGTQPQHF; DNA: TGTGCCAGCAGTTTATTACAGGGAACGCAGCCCCAGCATTTT
size: -; D: -; length: 13; V: TRBV2; J: TRBJ1-1; CDR3: CASNGQPYSEAFF; DNA: TGTGCCAGCAACGGACAACCGTATTCCGAAGCTTTCTTT